This T cell receptor beta chain appears in the sequencing data of a study of blood T cell repertoires in COVID-19. Turning to the study itself: Acute and convalescent COVID-19 specimens originated in the United States, Italy and Spain.

Ages ranged from about 18 to 89 years, with residence in fewer than 25 US areas. This clone occurred a few times. CDR3 length: 14 amino acids. Trimming cost V 2 bases and J 7 bases; bases outside gene matches: 2. Germline V gene sequence: CDR1 GTSNPN, CDR2 SVGIG (reference sequence). Here immunoSEQ multiplex PCR was the method, and the copy in TCRdb shows in-frame clones only, minus some. The data contain 160,000 or so clones, about 90% of them singletons. The rearrangement uses TRBV30 and TRBJ1-6; TRBD1 matches at 10 bases. What was sequenced was PBMCs or T cells enriched from blood (not recorded which). The TCR was taken from a human donor with acute COVID-19. The donor label of this sample is uncertain. CDR3 bases: TGTGCCTGGAGTACGACAGGGGGCAATTCACCCCTCCACTTT. Its protein product is CAWSTTGGNSPLHF.